These T cell receptor beta chains were read from a single sample in a study of T cell responses to AZD1222 COVID-19 vaccine. Measured with immunoSEQ multiplex PCR; TCRdb has only the in-frame clones, and not every one. The sample lists some 140,000 clones; 75% to 90% were seen once. The sample here was peripheral blood, taken on day 0 of AZD1222 vaccination. Receptors were obtained from an adult in good health. CDR3s include the opening cysteine and the closing phenylalanine or tryptophan. D genes are given only for firm matches. Clone size is shown for a subset of rows, as once, few, many or a class of expanded clone.

>11|TRBJ2-7|.|TRBV30|.
CAWSRQTEQYF
TGTGCCTGGAGTAGGCAGACCGAGCAGTACTTC
>16|TRBJ2-3|TRBD2|TRBV9|.
CASSARTSGASDTQYF
TGTGCCAGCAGCGCACGGACTAGCGGGGCGTCAGATACGCAGTATTTT
>16|TRBJ1-6|.|TRBV7-9|.
CASSDGLTLYNSPLHF
TGTGCCAGCAGCGACGGGCTGACACTCTATAATTCACCCCTCCACTTT
>14|TRBJ1-3|.|TRBV6-5|.
CASSYRVPGHTIYF
TGTGCCAGCAGTTACAGAGTGCCGGGACACACCATATATTTT
>13|TRBJ2-1|.|TRBV12-3/TRBV12-4|.
CASSLMGRGEGFF
TGTGCCAGCAGTTTGATGGGTAGGGGAGAGGGGTTCTTC
>13|TRBJ1-1|.|TRBV24-1|.
CATSDQANTEAFF
TGTGCCACCAGTGACCAGGCTAACACTGAAGCTTTCTTT
>10|TRBJ1-2|.|TRBV28|.
CASSSGGYTF
TGTGCCAGCAGTTCCGGTGGCTACACCTTC
>12|TRBJ2-1|.|TRBV28|.
CASSFIFNEQFF
TGTGCCAGCAGTTTTATATTCAATGAGCAGTTCTTC
>14|TRBJ2-3|TRBD2|TRBV19|.
CASTRLAGADTQYF
TGTGCCAGTACCCGACTAGCCGGGGCAGATACGCAGTATTTT
>13|TRBJ2-3|.|TRBV11-3|.
CASSGVGADTQYF
TGTGCCAGCAGCGGGGTAGGGGCAGATACGCAGTATTTT
>12|TRBJ1-1|.|TRBV28|.
CAIQTGNTEAFF
TGTGCCATACAGACAGGGAACACTGAAGCTTTCTTT
>13|TRBJ1-1|.|TRBV29-1|.
CSVEKGVNTEAFF
TGCAGCGTTGAAAAAGGGGTGAACACTGAAGCTTTCTTT
>12|TRBJ1-2|.|TRBV5-6|.
CASSWAQRGYTF
TGTGCCAGCAGCTGGGCCCAGAGGGGCTACACCTTC
>13|TRBJ1-3|.|TRBV6-5|.
CASGSISGNTIYF
TGTGCCAGCGGATCTATCTCTGGAAACACCATATATTTT
>17|TRBJ2-2|.|TRBV28|.
CASSSAGGPTNTGELFF
TGTGCCAGCAGTTCCGCTGGGGGGCCAACGAACACCGGGGAGCTGTTTTTT
>16|TRBJ1-2|TRBD1|TRBV6-2/TRBV6-3|.
CASSYHYGQGLHGYTF
TGTGCCAGCAGTTACCATTACGGACAGGGACTCCATGGCTACACCTTC
>17|TRBJ1-5|TRBD1|TRBV24-1|.
CATSDPPGQGDRQPQHF
TGTGCCACCAGTGACCCCCCGGGACAGGGGGATAGGCAGCCCCAGCATTTT
>18|TRBJ2-3|.|TRBV5-1|.
CASSVGMTLRVSTDTQYF
TGCGCCAGCAGCGTCGGGATGACTTTACGCGTTAGCACAGATACGCAGTATTTT
>15|TRBJ2-1|.|TRBV5-1|.
CASSLGESSYNEQFF
TGCGCCAGCAGCTTGGGGGAGAGCTCCTACAATGAGCAGTTCTTC
>14|TRBJ1-2|TRBD1|TRBV10-3|.
CAITEDRGLDGYTF
TGTGCCATCACCGAGGACAGGGGTCTCGATGGCTACACCTTC
>15|TRBJ1-2|.|TRBV6-1|.
CANGADASFSGGYTF
TGTGCCAACGGGGCCGACGCCTCATTTTCGGGTGGCTACACCTTC
>15|TRBJ1-5|.|TRBV2|few
CASSEIAGDGQPQHF
TGTGCCAGCAGTGAAATTGCAGGGGATGGCCAGCCCCAGCATTTT
>16|TRBJ1-5|TRBD1|TRBV19|.
CASSPEGQGRMQPQHF
TGTGCCAGTAGTCCAGAAGGACAGGGGAGGATGCAGCCCCAGCATTTT
>14|TRBJ2-5|.|TRBV19|.
CASRTVHSQETQYF
TGTGCCAGTAGAACAGTTCATTCCCAAGAGACCCAGTACTTC
>15|TRBJ1-5|.|TRBV24-1|.
CATSSNLYSNQPQHF
TGTGCCACCAGTTCAAATCTATATAGCAATCAGCCCCAGCATTTT
>14|TRBJ1-4|.|TRBV19|.
CASSRGGVNEKLFF
TGTGCCAGTAGTAGAGGTGGCGTCAATGAAAAACTGTTTTTT
>14|TRBJ1-5|.|TRBV30|.
CAWSDGNSNQPQHF
TGTGCCTGGAGTGATGGCAACTCCAATCAGCCCCAGCATTTT
>14|TRBJ1-5|.|TRBV13|few
CASSLRDGNQPQHF
TGTGCCAGCAGCTTAAGGGACGGTAATCAGCCCCAGCATTTT
>16|TRBJ1-5|.|TRBV7-9|.
CASSLSGGRDNQPQHF
TGTGCCAGCAGCTTAAGCGGGGGCAGGGACAATCAGCCCCAGCATTTT
>15|TRBJ1-1|.|TRBV18|.
CASSPEGGANTEAFF
TGTGCCAGCTCACCTGAGGGGGGAGCGAACACTGAAGCTTTCTTT
>16|TRBJ2-7|.|TRBV19|.
CASSIDKGQGRREQYF
TGTGCCAGTAGTATAGATAAGGGACAAGGTCGACGGGAGCAGTACTTC
>11|TRBJ2-7|.|TRBV30|.
CAWSTPLIQYF
TGTGCCTGGAGTACCCCACTGATCCAGTACTTC
>18|TRBJ1-3|.|TRBV29-1|.
CSALQGPRERNSGNTIYF
TGCAGCGCATTACAGGGTCCACGGGAAAGAAACTCTGGAAACACCATATATTTT
>14|TRBJ2-7|.|TRBV5-1|.
CASSLGAGSYEQYF
TGCGCCAGCAGCTTGGGAGCGGGCTCCTACGAGCAGTACTTC
>14|TRBJ1-6|.|TRBV19|.
CASAASSYNSPLHF
TGTGCCAGCGCGGCGAGCTCCTATAATTCACCCCTCCACTTT
>15|TRBJ1-2|TRBD1|TRBV2|.
CASSLTGALTYGYTF
TGTGCCAGCAGCTTGACAGGGGCCCTAACCTATGGCTACACCTTC
>15|TRBJ1-5|.|TRBV6-5|.
CASKETVFGARPQHF
TGTGCCAGCAAGGAGACCGTCTTTGGGGCCAGGCCCCAGCATTTT
>16|TRBJ2-1|.|TRBV7-3|.
CASSSLSGGAYNEQFF
TGTGCCAGCAGCTCCCTTTCTGGGGGCGCCTACAATGAGCAGTTCTTC
>15|TRBJ1-5|.|TRBV25-1|.
CASSDSDAFNQPQHF
TGTGCCAGCAGTGACAGCGATGCTTTCAATCAGCCCCAGCATTTT
>17|TRBJ2-5|.|TRBV28|.
CASRPGRFTRTGETQYF
TGTGCCAGCAGACCAGGGAGGTTTACTCGAACGGGGGAGACCCAGTACTTC
>15|TRBJ2-2|.|TRBV3-1/TRBV3-2|once
CASSPPGTNTGELFF
TGTGCCAGCAGCCCCCCCGGGACAAACACCGGGGAGCTGTTTTTT
>15|TRBJ1-6|.|TRBV5-1|.
CASSQGRSSNSPLHF
TGCGCCAGCAGCCAGGGGCGCTCTTCGAATTCACCCCTCCACTTT
>16|TRBJ1-2|TRBD1|TRBV11-2|once
CASSPRTGVANYGYTF
TGTGCCAGCAGCCCCCGGACAGGCGTTGCTAACTATGGCTACACCTTC
>14|TRBJ1-1|.|TRBV5-1|.
CASSISRGNTEAFF
TGCGCCAGCAGCATAAGTAGGGGGAACACTGAAGCTTTCTTT
>18|TRBJ1-1|.|TRBV27|.
CASSVKGRGRRRDTEAFF
TGTGCCAGCAGTGTAAAGGGAAGGGGGAGACGGCGTGACACTGAAGCTTTCTTT
>17|TRBJ1-2|.|TRBV28|.
CASSLAWGGRRNYGYTF
TGTGCCAGCAGTTTAGCGTGGGGGGGCAGGAGAAACTATGGCTACACCTTC
>14|TRBJ1-1|TRBD1|TRBV30|.
CAWSVRGRDTEAFF
TGTGCCTGGAGTGTCAGGGGGCGTGACACTGAAGCTTTCTTT
>16|TRBJ1-6|.|TRBV7-8|.
CASSSRAQAANSPLHF
TGTGCCAGCAGCTCTAGGGCGCAGGCAGCGAATTCACCCCTCCACTTT
>15|TRBJ2-2|TRBD1|TRBV11-3|.
CASSPGTANTGELFF
TGTGCCAGCAGCCCCGGGACAGCGAACACCGGGGAGCTGTTTTTT
>15|TRBJ2-4|.|TRBV6-5|.
CASSYEGGNGNIQYF
TGTGCCAGCAGTTACGAAGGGGGAAACGGAAACATTCAGTACTTC
>15|TRBJ2-2|.|TRBV18|once
CASSPKQVLSGELFF
TGTGCCAGCTCACCGAAACAGGTTTTGTCCGGGGAGCTGTTTTTT
>14|TRBJ2-1|.|TRBV7-3|.
CASSLQAAYNEQFF
TGTGCCAGCAGCCTACAGGCGGCCTACAATGAGCAGTTCTTC
>14|TRBJ1-1|TRBD1|TRBV14|.
CASTPRGLNTEAFF
TGTGCCAGCACCCCTAGGGGGCTCAACACTGAAGCTTTCTTT